The 10 T cell receptor beta chains below were found in one sample sequenced in a study of early T cells in non-severe SARS-CoV-2 infection. TCRdb re-analysed the 5' RACE reads in MiXCR, keeping a single row per CDR3 protein. The data contain 35,000 to 45,000 distinct CDR3 sequences, nearly 10% of them singletons. Sequencing was carried out using whole blood. The receptors stem from an adult who was a healthcare worker with PCR-confirmed SARS-CoV-2 infection or an uninfected control (not recorded which).

A few counts support this clonotype. CDR3 nucleotide sequence: TGTGCCATCAGTGATACCGGACAGGGTCGAGAGACCCAGTACTTC. This sequence encodes CAISDTGQGRETQYF. J is TRBJ2-5 and V is TRBV10-3; 8 bases are a match to TRBD1. This CDR3 region has 15 residues. The junction had 7 bases not matched to a gene; V was cut back by 3 bases and J by 4 bases. Germline CDR1 and CDR2: ENHRY and SYGVKD.

This chain uses TRBV7-6 with TRBJ2-5; possible D gene TRBD1, 8 bases. The CDR3 is 14 amino acids. Trimming cost V 6 bases and J 4 bases, with 15 bases left between them. The germline CDR1 and CDR2 sequences are SGHVS and FNYEAQ. The CDR3 reads CASRQGGAGETQYF. The CDR3 nucleotides read TGTGCCAGCAGACAGGGGGGGGCAGGAGAGACCCAGTACTTC.

Many counts were recorded for this clonotype. The chain is built from TRBV19 and TRBJ1-4; TRBD1 is a possible D gene (6 bases). Germline CDR1 is LNHDA and CDR2 is SQIVND (reference sequence). V lost 10 bases, J lost 0 bases, and 18 bases lay in between. This CDR3 has 16 amino acids. The chain's CDR3 is CATLDRSTATNEKLFF. CDR3 DNA sequence: TGTGCCACCTTGGACAGATCTACTGCAACTAATGAAAAACTGTTTTTT.

Ten or more counts support this clonotype. The chain couples TRBV20-1 to TRBJ2-5; D unresolved. This CDR3 has 12 amino acids. The germline V gene encodes CDR1 DFQATT and CDR2 SNEGSKA (reference sequence). V was clipped by 6 bases and J by 5 bases, with 13 bases between them. CDR3 coding DNA: TGCAGTGCAACACTCTTACGGGAGACCCAGTACTTC. It translates to CSATLLRETQYF.

Many counts were recorded for this clonotype. The gene calls are TRBV29-1 and TRBJ1-2; possibly TRBD1 for D (6 bases). Germline loops: CDR1 SQVTM, CDR2 ANQGSEA. Trimming pared 7 bases from V and 2 bases from J, leaving 14 bases between. There are 13 residues in the CDR3. The CDR3 bases are TGCAGCGCCAGAATCCAGGGGAACTATGGCTACACCTTC. Translated, it gives CSARIQGNYGYTF.

This clonotype was counted at least ten times. The chain is built from TRBV6-5 and TRBJ2-1; 11 bases are a match to TRBD1. The length of the CDR3 is 16 residues. The V gene end was trimmed by 6 bases and the J gene end by 2 bases; junction bases not matched to a gene: 6. Germline values: CDR1 MNHEY, CDR2 SVGAGI. The CDR3 is CASSLSGQGAYNEQFF. The CDR3 DNA follows: TGTGCCAGCAGCCTCTCGGGACAGGGGGCCTACAATGAGCAGTTCTTC.

This clonotype was seen more than once but under ten times. This rearrangement joins TRBV12-3 or TRBV12-4 to TRBJ1-1; D may be TRBD1 (5 bases). The CDR3 extends over 16 amino acids. V was cut by 4 bases and J by 6 bases, with 21 bases left in between. The CDR3 sequence: CASSSPLGGTEAEAFF. The CDR3 DNA is TGTGCCAGCAGTTCCCCCCTAGGCGGGACGGAGGCTGAAGCTTTCTTT.

This clonotype occurred a few times. J is TRBJ2-6 and V is TRBV9; D tentatively fits TRBD1 or TRBD2 (5 bases each). Trimming removed 0 bases at V and 2 bases at J, with 9 bases between. Germline V gene lookup returns CDR1 SGDLS and CDR2 YYNGEE. The CDR3 sequence is 16 residues long. CDR3 in amino acids: CASSVVGTPGANVLTF. As DNA, the CDR3 is TGTGCCAGCAGCGTAGTAGGGACCCCTGGGGCCAACGTCCTGACTTTC.

In its sample, this clonotype was seen many times. The V and J genes are TRBV2 and TRBJ2-7; D possibly uses TRBD1 or TRBD2 (7 bases each). Germline loops: CDR1 SNHLY, CDR2 FYNNEI. This CDR3 has 14 residues. The ends were cut back, 10 bases at V and 2 bases at J, with 18 bases in the middle. This chain's CDR3 is CATQGVAGTYEQYF. Written as DNA, the CDR3 is TGTGCCACCCAGGGGGTAGCGGGTACCTACGAGCAGTACTTC.

The chain links TRBV18 to TRBJ1-6; D may be TRBD1 (5 bases). CDR1 KGHSH and CDR2 LQKENI come from the germline V gene. The CDR3 is made up of 14 amino acids. Between the trimmed V and J ends, which lost 3 bases and 10 bases, there was a span of 13 bases. In nucleotides, the CDR3 is TGTGCCAGCTCACCTTCAGGGAGAGACTCACCCCTCCACTTT. Amino acids: CASSPSGRDSPLHF.